The 13 T cell receptor beta chains below all came from one sample that was sequenced in a study of control samples from healthy donors and cancer patients. Libraries were prepared by immunoSEQ multiplex PCR; TCRdb keeps only in-frame clonotypes and omits some of them. The sample lists fewer than 150,000 clones, about nine tenths seen once, with 7.8% in the top ten. The specimen was blood. The receptors come from a woman aged 18-35 years in good health.

Only a few counts were recorded for this clone. The chain joins TRBV10-3 to TRBJ2-5; TRBD2 matches at 8 bases. V was pared by 3 bases and J by 2 bases, with 5 bases of the junction left unmatched. This CDR3 region has 15 residues. Germline V lookup: CDR1 ENHRY, CDR2 SYGVKD. CDR3 sequence (DNA): TGTGCCATCAGTGAAAGCGGGAGTGGGCAAGAGACCCAGTACTTC. This translates into CAISESGSGQETQYF.

The chain has TRBV28 and TRBJ1-5; D might be TRBD1 (6 bases). CDR3 size: 12 residues. CDR1 is MDHEN and CDR2 is SYDVKM in the germline V gene. Trimming shortened V by 11 bases and J by 4 bases, and 12 bases separated the two germline ends. The CDR3 region is CAHGGSNQPQHF. CDR3 in DNA: TGTGCCCACGGGGGCTCTAATCAGCCCCAGCATTTT.

This chain joins TRBV10-1 and TRBJ2-2; no firm D call. The V gene lost 7 bases and the J gene lost 0 bases, with 9 bases spanning the gap. CDR1 and CDR2 from the germline V gene are WNHNN and SYGVQD (reference sequence). The CDR3 loop spans 14 amino acids. CDR3 DNA sequence: TGCGCCAGCATCTTGTCCTCGAACACCGGGGAGCTGTTTTTT. Translating it yields CASILSSNTGELFF.

The V gene is TRBV5-1, the J gene TRBJ2-4; 11 bases map to TRBD2. Germline trimming cut 4 bases from V and 0 bases from J; bases unmatched to any gene: 15. Germline V CDR1 and CDR2: SGHRS, YFSETQ. The CDR3 consists of 20 residues. As DNA, the CDR3 is TGCGCCAGCAGCCGAGCCGCCACGGGGACTAGCGGATTAGCCAAAAACATTCAGTACTTC. Translation gives CASSRAATGTSGLAKNIQYF.

This chain connects TRBV7-3 to TRBJ2-6; D is undetermined. Germline lookup yields CDR1 SGHTA and CDR2 FQGTGA. Trimming left V 2 bases short and J 2 bases short, with 13 bases between. CDR3 length equals 17 residues. CDR3 residues: CASSLLGQGTGANVLTF. The CDR3 DNA reads as TGTGCCAGCAGCTTACTCGGTCAAGGAACTGGGGCCAACGTCCTGACTTTC.

The genes are TRBV5-6 and TRBJ2-7; a possible D gene is TRBD1 (6 bases). Germline loops: CDR1 SGHDT, CDR2 YYEEEE. V gave up 5 bases and J gave up 3 bases, with 12 bases separating them. There are 13 residues in the CDR3. The CDR3: CASSPRGNYEQYF. Written as DNA, the CDR3 is TGTGCCAGCAGTCCCAGGGGAAACTACGAGCAGTACTTC.

This clone was recorded once. The chain joins TRBV20-1 to TRBJ1-4, with D maybe TRBD1 (5 bases). V gave up 3 bases and J gave up 5 bases, with 19 bases separating them. There are 16 residues in the CDR3. Germline V CDR1 and CDR2: DFQATT, SNEGSKA (reference sequence). The CDR3 protein is CSASREDGAINEKLFF. The CDR3, as DNA: TGCAGTGCTAGTAGGGAAGATGGGGCGATAAATGAAAAACTGTTTTTT.

The chain joins TRBV3-1 (or the pseudogene TRBV3-2) to TRBJ1-2, with TRBD1 matching over 12 bases. Germline V CDR1 and CDR2: LGHDT, YNNKEL (reference sequence). This CDR3 region has 19 residues. V lost 3 bases and J lost 2; bases outside the gene matches: 13. The CDR3 reads CASSQVRRGTGGENYGYTF. The CDR3 coding sequence is TGTGCCAGCAGCCAGGTGAGGCGGGGGACAGGGGGCGAGAACTATGGCTACACCTTC.

The CDR3 DNA reads TGTGCCAGCAGCCAAGATGCAGGGAAGAACACTGAAGCTTTCTTT. It yields the protein CASSQDAGKNTEAFF. V usage is TRBV3-1 (or the pseudogene TRBV3-2) and J usage is TRBJ1-1, with D tentatively TRBD1 (5 bases). Per the germline V gene, CDR1 is LGHDT and CDR2 is YNNKEL (reference sequence). Trimming left V 0 bases short and J 1 base short, with 9 bases between. CDR3 size: 15 residues.

The chain uses TRBV7-2 and TRBJ2-1; 9 bases fit TRBD2. Germline loops: CDR1 SGHTA, CDR2 FQGNSA. There are 16 residues in the CDR3. Trimming at V came to 5 bases and at J to 12 bases, leaving 17 bases not matched to a gene. CDR3 loop: CASSPQASGAGLGQFF. CDR3 sequence (DNA): TGTGCCAGCAGCCCCCAGGCTAGCGGGGCGGGCCTTGGGCAGTTCTTC.

The chain joins TRBV27 to TRBJ1-2; D gene uncertain. Looked up from germline, CDR1 is MNHEY and CDR2 is SMNVEV (reference sequence). V gave up 8 bases and J gave up 3 bases, with 10 bases separating them. The length of the CDR3 is 12 residues. The CDR3 nucleotides are TGTGCCAGCTGGGGTCCCTACTATGGCTACACCTTC. This encodes CASWGPYYGYTF.

The sample holds one count of this clone. The chain has TRBV28 and TRBJ1-5; the D gene is possibly TRBD1 (6 bases). V dropped 7 bases and J dropped 0 bases, with 13 bases sitting between them. The CDR3 runs to 15 residues. CDR1 and CDR2 (germline): MDHEN, SYDVKM. The DNA of the CDR3 is TGTGCCAGCAATCCGGACAGCAATAGCAATCAGCCCCAGCATTTT. Translation gives CASNPDSNSNQPQHF.

DNA for the CDR3: TGTGCCAGCAGTTTACATATGCCTGGAAACACCATATATTTT. Translated, it gives CASSLHMPGNTIYF. The rearrangement joins TRBV28 to TRBJ1-3; D is uncertain. Germline V gives CDR1 MDHEN, CDR2 SYDVKM. The ends were cut back, 2 bases at V and 2 bases at J, with 7 bases in the middle. CDR3 length: 14 residues.